This T cell receptor (beta chain) was identified during a study of PD-1 blockade in classical Hodgkin lymphoma. General study findings and limits: Complete responders had baseline diversity similar to newly diagnosed patients. By C4D1, CD4+ diversity increased significantly, especially in complete responders.

Measured with immunoSEQ multiplex PCR; TCRdb has only the in-frame clones, and not every one. Of approximately 8,100 clones listed, about 83% are singletons. Regarding time point: cycle 4 day 1 (C4D1), after less than 7 weeks of nivolumab. In every patient, relapse followed autologous stem cell transplantation, while exposure to brentuximab vedotin differed. As to this clone: As yet, its antigen is unknown.

V was pared by 7 bases and J by 5 bases, with 17 bases between. This CDR3 comprises 14 residues. Germline values: CDR1 SGHTA, CDR2 FQGNSA. The sequencing used peripheral blood mononuclear cells (PBMCs), collected before the fourth cycle of nivolumab. This TCR was sampled from a human donor with classical Hodgkin lymphoma. The chain is built from TRBV7-2 and TRBJ2-5; D gene uncertain. CDR3 nucleotide sequence: TGTGCCAGCAAATACCTGGCTGGGATGGAGACCCAGTACTTC. Protein product: CASKYLAGMETQYF.